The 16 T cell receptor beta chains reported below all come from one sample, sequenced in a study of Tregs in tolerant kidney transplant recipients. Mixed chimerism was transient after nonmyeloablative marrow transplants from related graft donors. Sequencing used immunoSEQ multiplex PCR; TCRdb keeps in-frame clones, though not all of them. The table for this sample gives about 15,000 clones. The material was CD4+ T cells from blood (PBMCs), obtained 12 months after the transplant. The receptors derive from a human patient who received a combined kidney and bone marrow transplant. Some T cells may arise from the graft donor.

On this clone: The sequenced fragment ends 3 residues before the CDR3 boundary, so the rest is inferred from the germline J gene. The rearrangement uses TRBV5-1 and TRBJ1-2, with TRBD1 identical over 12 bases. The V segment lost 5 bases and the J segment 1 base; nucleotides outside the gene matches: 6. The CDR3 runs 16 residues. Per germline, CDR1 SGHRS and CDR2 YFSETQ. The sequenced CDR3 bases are TGCGCCAGCAGTTCGGGGGACAGGGGGCGTAACTATGGC. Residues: CASSSGDRGRNYG. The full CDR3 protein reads CASSSGDRGRNYGYTF.

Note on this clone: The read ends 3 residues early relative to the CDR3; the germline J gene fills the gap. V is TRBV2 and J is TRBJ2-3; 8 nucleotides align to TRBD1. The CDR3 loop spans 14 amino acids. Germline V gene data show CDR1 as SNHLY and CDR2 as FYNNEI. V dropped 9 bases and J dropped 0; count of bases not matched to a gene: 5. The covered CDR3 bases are TGTGCCAGTGGACAGGGCCTTAGCACAGATACG. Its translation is CASGQGLSTDT. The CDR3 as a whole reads CASGQGLSTDTQYF.

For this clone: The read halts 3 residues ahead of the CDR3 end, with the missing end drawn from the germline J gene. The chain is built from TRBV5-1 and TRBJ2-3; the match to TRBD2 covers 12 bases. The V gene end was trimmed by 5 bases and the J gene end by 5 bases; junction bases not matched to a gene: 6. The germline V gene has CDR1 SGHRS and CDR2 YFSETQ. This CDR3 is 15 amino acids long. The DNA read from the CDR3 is TGCGCCAGCAGTAGACTAGCGGGAGTGGGAGATACG. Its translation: CASSRLAGVGDT. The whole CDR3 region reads CASSRLAGVGDTQYF.

This CDR3 reads CASSLGGPKDTQYF. CDR3 DNA (partial): TGTGCCAGCAGTTTAGGGGGTCCAAAAGATACG. This chain connects TRBV6-4 to TRBJ2-3; perhaps TRBD1 as D (6 bases). The read finishes 3 residues shy of the CDR3 end, and the germline J gene is used to complete it. The V gene lost 5 bases and the J gene lost 5 bases, with 14 bases spanning the gap. Germline V gene sequence: CDR1 MRHNA, CDR2 SNTAGT. This CDR3 contains 14 residues.

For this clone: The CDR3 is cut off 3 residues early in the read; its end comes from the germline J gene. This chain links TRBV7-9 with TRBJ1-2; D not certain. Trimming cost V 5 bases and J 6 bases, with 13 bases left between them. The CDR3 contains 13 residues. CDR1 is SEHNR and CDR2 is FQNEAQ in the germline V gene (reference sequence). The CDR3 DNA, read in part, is TGTGCCAGCAGCCTAACCCTGAACGATGGC. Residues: CASSLTLNDG. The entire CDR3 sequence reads CASSLTLNDGYTF.

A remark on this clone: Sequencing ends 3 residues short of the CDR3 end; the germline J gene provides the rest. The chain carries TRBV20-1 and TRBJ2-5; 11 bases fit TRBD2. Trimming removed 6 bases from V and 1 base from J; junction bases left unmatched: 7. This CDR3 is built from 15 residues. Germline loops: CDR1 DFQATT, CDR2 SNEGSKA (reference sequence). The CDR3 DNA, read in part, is TGCAGTGCCACAGGGGGGACTAGCGGCCAAGAGACC. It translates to CSATGGTSGQET. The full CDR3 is CSATGGTSGQETQYF.

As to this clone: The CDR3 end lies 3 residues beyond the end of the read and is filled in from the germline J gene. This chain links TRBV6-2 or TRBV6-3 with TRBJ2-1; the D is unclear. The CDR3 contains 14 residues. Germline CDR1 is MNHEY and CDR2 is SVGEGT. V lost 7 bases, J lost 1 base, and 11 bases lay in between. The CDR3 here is CASKSATSYNEQFF. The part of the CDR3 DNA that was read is TGTGCCAGCAAGAGCGCCACATCCTACAATGAG.

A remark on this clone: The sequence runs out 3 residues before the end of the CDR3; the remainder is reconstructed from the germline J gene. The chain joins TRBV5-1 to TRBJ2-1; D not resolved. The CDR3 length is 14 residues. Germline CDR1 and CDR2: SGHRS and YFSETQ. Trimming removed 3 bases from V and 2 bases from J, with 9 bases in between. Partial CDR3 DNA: TGCGCCAGCAGCTCGTCCTGGCCCTACAATGAG. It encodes CASSSSWPYNE. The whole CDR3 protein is CASSSSWPYNEQFF.

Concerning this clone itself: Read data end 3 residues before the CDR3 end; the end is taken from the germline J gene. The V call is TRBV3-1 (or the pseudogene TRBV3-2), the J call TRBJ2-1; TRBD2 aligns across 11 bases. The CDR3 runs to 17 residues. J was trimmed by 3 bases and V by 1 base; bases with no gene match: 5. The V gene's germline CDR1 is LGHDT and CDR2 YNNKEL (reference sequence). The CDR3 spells CASSQGLAGIFYNEQFF. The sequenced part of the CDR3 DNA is TGTGCCAGCAGCCAAGGACTAGCGGGGATCTTCTACAATGAG.

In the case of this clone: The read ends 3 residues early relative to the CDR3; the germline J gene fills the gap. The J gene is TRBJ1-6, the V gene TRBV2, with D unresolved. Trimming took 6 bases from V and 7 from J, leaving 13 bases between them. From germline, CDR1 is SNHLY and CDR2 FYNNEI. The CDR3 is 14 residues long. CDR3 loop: CASSDEGRNSPLHF. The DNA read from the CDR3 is TGTGCCAGCAGCGATGAGGGCCGCAATTCACCC. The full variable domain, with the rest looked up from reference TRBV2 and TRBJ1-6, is EPEVTQTPSHQVTQMGQEVILRCVPISNHLYFYWYRQILGQKVEFLVSFYNNEISEKSEIFDDQFSVERPDGSNFTLKIRSTKLEDSAMYFCASSDEGRNSPLHFGNGTRLTVT.

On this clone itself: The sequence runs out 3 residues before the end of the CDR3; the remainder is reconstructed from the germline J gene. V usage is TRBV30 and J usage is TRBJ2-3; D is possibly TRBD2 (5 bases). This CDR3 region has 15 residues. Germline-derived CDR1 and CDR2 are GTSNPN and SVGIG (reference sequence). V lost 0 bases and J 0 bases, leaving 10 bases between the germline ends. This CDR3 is CAWSVRGTSTDTQYF. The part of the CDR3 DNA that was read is TGTGCCTGGAGTGTACGGGGAACTAGCACAGATACG.

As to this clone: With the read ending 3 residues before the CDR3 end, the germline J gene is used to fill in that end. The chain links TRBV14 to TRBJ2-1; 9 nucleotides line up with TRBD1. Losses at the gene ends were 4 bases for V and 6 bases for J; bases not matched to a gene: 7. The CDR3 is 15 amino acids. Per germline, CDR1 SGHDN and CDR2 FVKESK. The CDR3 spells CASSPGQGTGNEQFF. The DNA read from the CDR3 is TGTGCCAGCAGCCCCGGACAGGGGACTGGCAATGAG.

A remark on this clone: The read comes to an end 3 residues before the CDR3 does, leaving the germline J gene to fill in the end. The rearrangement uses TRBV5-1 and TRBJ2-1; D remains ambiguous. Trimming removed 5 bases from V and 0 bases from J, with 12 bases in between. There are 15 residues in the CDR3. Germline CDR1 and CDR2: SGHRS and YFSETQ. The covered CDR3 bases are TGCGCCAGCAGACGGATAGCAAGCTCCTACAATGAG. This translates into CASRRIASSYNE. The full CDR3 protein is CASRRIASSYNEQFF.

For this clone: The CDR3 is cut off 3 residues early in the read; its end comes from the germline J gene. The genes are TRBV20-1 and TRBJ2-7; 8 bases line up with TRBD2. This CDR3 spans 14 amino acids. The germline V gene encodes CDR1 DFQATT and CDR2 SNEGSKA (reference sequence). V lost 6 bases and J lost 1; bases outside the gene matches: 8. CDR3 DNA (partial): TGCAGTGCACCCCTGAGCGGGAGTTCCTACGAG. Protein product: CSAPLSGSSYE. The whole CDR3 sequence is CSAPLSGSSYEQYF.

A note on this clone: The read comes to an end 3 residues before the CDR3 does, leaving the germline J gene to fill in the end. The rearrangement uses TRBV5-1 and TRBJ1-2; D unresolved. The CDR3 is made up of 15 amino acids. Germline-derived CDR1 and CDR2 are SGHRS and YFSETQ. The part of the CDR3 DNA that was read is TGCGCCAGCAGTTCTAGCACGGGATCCCCTTCGTCC. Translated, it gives CASSSSTGSPSS. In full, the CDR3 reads CASSSSTGSPSSYTF.

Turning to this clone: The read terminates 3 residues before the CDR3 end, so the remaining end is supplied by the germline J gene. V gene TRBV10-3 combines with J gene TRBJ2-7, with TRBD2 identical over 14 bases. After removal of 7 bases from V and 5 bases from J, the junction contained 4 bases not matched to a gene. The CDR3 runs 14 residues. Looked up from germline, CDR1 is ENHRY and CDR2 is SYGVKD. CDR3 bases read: TGTGCCATCACCAGACTAGCGGGAGGGAACGAG. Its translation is CAITRLAGGNE. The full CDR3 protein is CAITRLAGGNEQYF.